This T cell receptor beta chain was identified in a study of breast tumors, draining lymph nodes, adjacent tissues. The CDR3 covers 14 residues. CDR1 PRHDT and CDR2 FYEKMQ come from the germline V gene (reference sequence). The V gene end was trimmed by 0 bases and the J gene end by 6 bases; junction bases not matched to a gene: 4. TCRdb re-called the multiplex PCR reads with MiXCR, one entry per CDR3 protein. This table holds 150,000 to 200,000 distinct CDR3 sequences, approximately 30% found once. Study-wide results and caveats: Data only fit, rather than demonstrated, lymph node origin of most tumor T cells. The data were judged consistent with most tumor T cells coming from lymph node and expanding in tumor. Luminal-like breast cancer showed significantly greater tumor-nontumor repertoire similarity than basal-like breast cancer did. Compared with lymph nodes, tumors were less diverse; compared with nontumor tissue, more.

Breast cancer patients provided tissue from their axillary draining lymph nodes. This clonotype came up once. Its antigen is as yet unknown. The chain uses TRBV13 and TRBJ1-2; the match to TRBD1 covers 7 bases. The receptor was isolated from a female donor with breast cancer. Some clones in this sample may be carry-over from other donors' samples. Material for sequencing was axillary lymph node tissue. CDR3 nucleotide sequence: TGTGCCAGCAGCTTAGGGACAGGGATGAATGGCTACACCTTC. Its protein product is CASSLGTGMNGYTF.